This T cell receptor beta chain was sequenced for a study of cytomegalovirus exposure and HLA in healthy donors. Study information: Around 80 million unique TCRs from HLA-typed donors were held in an early data release.

A remark on this clone: As yet, its antigen is unknown.

Whole-study findings and limits: The authors reported that TCR beta sequences could predict HLA-A and HLA-B alleles. These predictions were accurate for most subjects in the first cohort.

Germline assignment: CDR1 SGDLS and CDR2 YYNGEE. V lost 4 bases and J 8 bases, leaving 7 bases between the germline ends. The CDR3 is made up of 11 amino acids. The PCR used 60 Vbeta and 13 Jbeta primers. Data came from immunoSEQ multiplex PCR; TCRdb stores just in-frame clones and leaves some out. Seen here are some 150,000 clones, 50% to 75% observed once, and the top ten hold about 7.1%. Despite likely unrecorded immune exposures, the donors were nominally healthy at the time of sampling. The clonotype originates from a woman aged 55-70 years in good health and CMV-seropositive. The source material was PBMCs. J is TRBJ2-1 and V is TRBV9; D gene ambiguous. This chain's CDR3 is CASSLFDEQFF. The CDR3 nucleotides read TGTGCCAGCAGCCTCTTCGATGAGCAGTTCTTC. The complete variable domain, with remaining parts taken from reference TRBV9 and TRBJ2-1, reads DSGVTQTPKHLITATGQRVTLRCSPRSGDLSVYWYQQSLDQGLQFLIQYYNGEERAKGNILERFSAQQFPDLHSELNLSSLELGDSALYFCASSLFDEQFFGPGTRLTVL.